This TCR beta chain was documented in a study of blood T cell repertoires in COVID-19 (dated by TCRdb to the early 2020s). Concerning the study at large: Collaborator samples came from the United States, Italy and Spain and covered acute and convalescent phases of COVID-19. The material from the prospective study consisted of cDNA or gDNA derived from T cells, B-cell-depleted T cells, or PBMCs. The samples were drawn from the first 160 participants of the ongoing ImmuneRACE study and from 1,254 subjects provided by 6 global collaborators. The sample metadata nearly always contained a de-identified subject ID, COVID-19 status, age in years and sex. Subjects who had been exposed to COVID-19, were actively infected with it, or had recovered from it provided the deeply sampled blood TCRbeta repertoires that made up the dataset. HLA class I and class II types, where available, came from metadata supplied by the sample provider rather than from assay-based typing. The repertoires were made available in a free public database intended to serve as a resource for research on the immune response to SARS-CoV-2.

Worth noting for this clone: It lacks a known antigen. Within one base of it there is no much larger clone, and no base qualities were kept.

Collaborating institutions collected whole blood in K2EDTA tubes following their own protocols. For TCRbeta analysis, collaborators shipped samples as frozen whole blood, isolated PBMCs, or DNA extracted from either of those sample types. The immunoSEQ Assay, a bias-controlled multiplex PCR, was used to amplify TCRbeta CDR3 regions from genomic DNA. In the paper's pipeline: Within the assay, amplification of reference gene primers was used to estimate how many nucleated cells each sample contained. To quantify the absolute abundance of each unique TCRbeta CDR3 rearrangement, sequence reads were collapsed and filtered. For each sample, productive Simpson clonality was calculated as the square root of Simpson's diversity index over productive rearrangements. Here the immuneACCESS table is served through TCRdb, limited to in-frame sequences with V and J called. Missing clones are a known gap in these copies; in checked studies unresolved V genes cover under half, and the rest lacks a known reason. V and J calls plus clone size are reproduced from that table; the DNA served to infer D and trimming. A total of roughly 230,000 clones appear in this sample, 83% of them only once. The top ten constitute 5.5% of the sample.

Inclusive of the bounding cysteine and phenylalanine, the CDR3 is 18 residues long. The DNA shown is the 54-base CDR3, in frame from base 1. CDR1 SEHNR and CDR2 FQNEAQ are derived from the germline V gene (reference sequence). From V the trimming removes 1 base and from J it removes 3 bases, while the gene matches leave 11 bases of the junction unaccounted for. The study at large found these results: Clinical and demographic metadata were provided uncurated, with the amount varying by source and participant.

This receptor was taken from a human donor in a cohort sampled during active COVID-19. Sample: peripheral blood. The chain links TRBV7-9 with TRBJ2-2, with 7 middle bases fitting TRBD1. For the CDR3, the sequence is CASSLGLDRVQDTGELFF. In nucleotides, the sequence is TGTGCCAGCAGCTTAGGACTCGACAGGGTTCAGGACACCGGGGAGCTGTTTTTT.